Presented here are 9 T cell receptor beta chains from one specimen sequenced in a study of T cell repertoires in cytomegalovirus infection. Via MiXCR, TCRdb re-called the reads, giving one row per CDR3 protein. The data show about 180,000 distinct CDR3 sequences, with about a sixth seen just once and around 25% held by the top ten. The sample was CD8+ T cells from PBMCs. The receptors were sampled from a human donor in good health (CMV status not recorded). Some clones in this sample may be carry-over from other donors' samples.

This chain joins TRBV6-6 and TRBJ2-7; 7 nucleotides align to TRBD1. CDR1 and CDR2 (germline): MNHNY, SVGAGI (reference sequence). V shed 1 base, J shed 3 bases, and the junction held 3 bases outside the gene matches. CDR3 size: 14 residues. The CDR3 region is CASSYLQGYYEQYF. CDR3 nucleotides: TGTGCCAGCAGTTACTTACAGGGGTACTACGAGCAGTACTTC.

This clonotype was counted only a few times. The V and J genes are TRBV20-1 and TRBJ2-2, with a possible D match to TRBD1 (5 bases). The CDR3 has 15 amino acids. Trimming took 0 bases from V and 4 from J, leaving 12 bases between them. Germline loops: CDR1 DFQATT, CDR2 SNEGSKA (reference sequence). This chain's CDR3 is CSARDPQGGTGELFF. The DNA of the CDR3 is TGCAGTGCTAGAGATCCCCAGGGTGGCACCGGGGAGCTGTTTTTT.

For the CDR3, the DNA is TGTGCCAGTCAACCCCCGGGACATCTGTACCAAGAGACCCAGTACTTC. Protein sequence: CASQPPGHLYQETQYF. This sequence joins TRBV7-9 and TRBJ2-5; TRBD1 might be the D (6 bases). This CDR3 contains 16 residues. V shed 9 bases and J shed 0 bases, with 20 bases lying between them. In germline, CDR1 is SEHNR, CDR2 FQNEAQ (reference sequence).

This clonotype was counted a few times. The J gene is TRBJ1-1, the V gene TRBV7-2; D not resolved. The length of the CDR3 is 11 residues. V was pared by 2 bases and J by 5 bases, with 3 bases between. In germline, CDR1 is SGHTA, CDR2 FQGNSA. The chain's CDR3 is CASSLITEAFF. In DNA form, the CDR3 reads TGTGCCAGCAGCTTAATTACTGAAGCTTTCTTT. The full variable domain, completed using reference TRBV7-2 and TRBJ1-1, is GAGVSQSPSNKVTEKGKDVELRCDPISGHTALYWYRQSLGQGLEFLIYFQGNSAPDKSGLPSDRFSAERTGGSVSTLTIQRTQQEDSAVYLCASSLITEAFFGQGTRLTVV.

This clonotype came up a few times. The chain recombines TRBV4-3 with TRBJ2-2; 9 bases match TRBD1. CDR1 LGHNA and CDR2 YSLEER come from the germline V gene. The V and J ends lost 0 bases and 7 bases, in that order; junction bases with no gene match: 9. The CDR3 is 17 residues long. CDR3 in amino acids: CASSQETGTGFVGELFF. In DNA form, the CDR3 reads TGCGCCAGCAGCCAAGAGACCGGGACAGGGTTCGTCGGGGAGCTGTTTTTT.

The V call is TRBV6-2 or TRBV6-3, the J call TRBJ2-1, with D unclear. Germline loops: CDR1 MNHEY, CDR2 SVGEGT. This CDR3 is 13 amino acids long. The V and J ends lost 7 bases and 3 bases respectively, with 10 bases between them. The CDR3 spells CASTHGFYNEQFF. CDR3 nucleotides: TGTGCCAGCACTCACGGGTTCTACAATGAGCAGTTCTTC.

CDR3 protein: CASSLADRGVYEQYF. The DNA for the CDR3 is TGTGCCAGCAGCTTGGCGGACAGGGGCGTATACGAGCAGTACTTC. The chain employs TRBV5-5 and TRBJ2-7; 9 nucleotides align to TRBD1. From germline, CDR1 is SGHKS and CDR2 YYEKEE (reference sequence). The CDR3 covers 15 residues. V shed 0 bases, J shed 4 bases, and the junction held 5 bases outside the gene matches.

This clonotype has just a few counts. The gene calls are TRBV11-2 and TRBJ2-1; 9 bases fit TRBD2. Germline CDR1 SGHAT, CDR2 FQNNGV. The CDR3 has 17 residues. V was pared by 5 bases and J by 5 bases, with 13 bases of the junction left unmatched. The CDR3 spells CASSLFGKRGVHNEQFF. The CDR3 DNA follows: TGTGCCAGCAGCCTCTTCGGGAAGCGGGGGGTTCACAATGAGCAGTTCTTC.

The CDR3: CASSMRRVMNTEAFF. DNA for the CDR3: TGTGCCAGCAGCATGAGACGGGTCATGAACACTGAAGCTTTCTTT. V is TRBV7-9 and J is TRBJ1-1; the D is unclear. From germline, CDR1 is SEHNR and CDR2 FQNEAQ (reference sequence). Deletions cut 5 bases from V and 0 bases from J, with 13 bases between. The CDR3 totals 15 residues.